This is a list of T cell receptor beta chains from one sample in a study of Graves' ophthalmopathy and Graves' hyperthyroidism. One entry per CDR3 protein results from TCRdb running MiXCR on the multiplex PCR reads. The sample yields 500,000 to 700,000 distinct CDR3 sequences, 20% to 25% seen once. Sequencing was carried out using peripheral blood. The receptors were gathered from a woman between 18 and 29 years old with stable Graves' hyperthyroidism. Some clones in this sample may be carry-over from other donors' samples. The CDR3 runs from the conserved cysteine through the conserved F or W. A D gene is named only where the DNA matches it firmly. Rows give clone size only sometimes, using once, few, many, or a class for an expanded clone.

v_gene	j_gene	abundance	d_gene	CDR3nt	CDR3aa
TRBV30	TRBJ2-2	.	TRBD2	TGTGCCTGGAGTCCCCCCGGGGGTCGTGGGAGCGGGGACTTT	CAWSPPGGRGSGDF
TRBV6-1	TRBJ1-5	.	TRBD1	TGTGCCAGCAGTAGTACAGGGGGCAGGAGCAATCAGCCCCAGCATTTT	CASSSTGGRSNQPQHF
TRBV20-1	TRBJ1-1	once	TRBD1	TGCAGTGCTAGAGATCTAAGGACAGGGATGAGCACTGAAGCTTTCTTT	CSARDLRTGMSTEAFF
TRBV12-3/TRBV12-4	TRBJ1-1	many	TRBD1	TGTGCCAGCAGGCCCGGGACAGGGCGCACTGAAGCTTTCTTT	CASRPGTGRTEAFF
TRBV12-3/TRBV12-4	TRBJ1-1	once	TRBD1	TGTGCCAGCAGTAAAACAGGGGGCGCCCCGGTCACTGAAGCTTTCTTT	CASSKTGGAPVTEAFF
TRBV5-1	TRBJ2-4	many	.	TGCGCCAGCAGCTTTTCTGCCCGGGGGAAAAACATTCAGTACTTC	CASSFSARGKNIQYF
TRBV28	TRBJ2-7	.	.	TGTGCCAGCAGTAAAGGAGACAGGAGGATCAACTTC	CASSKGDRRINF
TRBV6-5	TRBJ2-7	many	.	TGTGCCAGCAGTTCCCTTAGACAGGAATCCGACGAGCAGTACTTC	CASSSLRQESDEQYF
TRBV6-1	TRBJ1-2	few	.	TGTGCCAGCAGTGAAGCTCCGAGATCGGGAGGCTACACCTTC	CASSEAPRSGGYTF
TRBV5-1	TRBJ2-2	many	.	TGCGCCAGCAGCTTGGAAGTCAGGGACGACACCGGGGAGCTGTTTTTT	CASSLEVRDDTGELFF
TRBV5-1	TRBJ2-2	many	.	TGCGCCAGCAGCTTGGGACAAGGAACGATTAGCGAGGAGCTGTTTTTT	CASSLGQGTISEELFF
TRBV6-5	TRBJ1-2	many	.	TGTGCCAGCAGTTACTCGATAGGAGACTATGGCTACACCTTC	CASSYSIGDYGYTF
TRBV20-1	TRBJ1-5	many	.	TGCAGTGCTAGAGGGGGTAATCTTCAGCCCCAGCATTTT	CSARGGNLQPQHF
TRBV7-3	TRBJ2-5	.	TRBD2	TGTGCCAGCAGCCAGGGACTAGTTGGGGAGACCCAGTACTTC	CASSQGLVGETQYF
TRBV18	TRBJ2-7	.	.	TGTGCCAGCTCACCACCGGGGGCCCCACTTCTGGGCGAGCAGTACTTC	CASSPPGAPLLGEQYF
TRBV20-1	TRBJ1-1	many	.	TGCAGTGCTAGAGTCGGGGGGCGCTGGACTGAAGCTTTCTTT	CSARVGGRWTEAFF
TRBV2	TRBJ2-2	many	.	TGTGCCAGCAACTTGTTGTCGGGGACCGGGGAGCTGTTTTTT	CASNLLSGTGELFF
TRBV20-1	TRBJ2-5	.	TRBD1	TGCAGTGCTCCGGACAGGTCGACCGCTTGGGAGACCCAGTACTTC	CSAPDRSTAWETQYF
TRBV20-1	TRBJ2-7	many	.	TGCAGTGCTAGATGCCCTTTGGGCGAGCAGTACTTC	CSARCPLGEQYF
TRBV15	TRBJ1-1	many	TRBD1	TGTGCCACCAGCAGCCGGACAGGGTCCATGAACACTGAAGCTTTCTTT	CATSSRTGSMNTEAFF